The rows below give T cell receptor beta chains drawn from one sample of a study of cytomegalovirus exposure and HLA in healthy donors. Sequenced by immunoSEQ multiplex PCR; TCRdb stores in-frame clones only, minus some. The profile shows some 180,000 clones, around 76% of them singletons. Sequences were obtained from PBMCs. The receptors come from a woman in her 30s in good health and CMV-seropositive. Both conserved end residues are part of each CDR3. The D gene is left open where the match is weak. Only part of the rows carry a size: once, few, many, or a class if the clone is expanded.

CASSSPYSGGAYNEQFF TGTGCCAGCAGTTCCCCCTATAGCGGGGGGGCCTACAATGAGCAGTTCTTC TRBJ2-1 TRBD2 TRBV27 .
CASSPRLGTGNNTEAFF TGTGCCAGCAGCCCCAGATTAGGGACAGGCAATAACACTGAAGCTTTCTTT TRBJ1-1 TRBD1 TRBV7-6 .
CASSNPDRKSEQFF TGTGCCAGCAGCAACCCTGACAGAAAGTCTGAGCAGTTCTTC TRBJ2-1 . TRBV6-5 .
CATHPGGTGGLRKWTEAFF TGTGCCACCCACCCCGGCGGGACAGGGGGCCTGAGAAAGTGGACTGAAGCTTTCTTT TRBJ1-1 TRBD1 TRBV28 once
CASSLELAIAAEQYF TGTGCCAGCAGCTTAGAACTCGCCATTGCTGCCGAGCAGTACTTC TRBJ2-7 . TRBV11-2 .
CASKNQGDEQYF TGTGCCAGCAAGAATCAGGGTGACGAGCAGTACTTC TRBJ2-7 . TRBV6-1 .
CASSPPRGTYEQYF TGTGCCAGCAGCCCCCCCCGGGGAACCTACGAGCAGTACTTC TRBJ2-7 . TRBV11-2 .
CASSEAEGIPEAFF TGTGCCAGCAGTGAAGCGGAGGGCATTCCCGAAGCTTTCTTT TRBJ1-1 . TRBV2 .
CASSSQGSMNTEAFF TGTGCCAGCAGCTCACAGGGGTCCATGAACACTGAAGCTTTCTTT TRBJ1-1 TRBD1 TRBV28 .
CASSPGTIPLLNEKLFF TGTGCCAGCAGTCCCGGGACAATACCCTTACTCAATGAAAAACTGTTTTTT TRBJ1-4 . TRBV27 few
CASSVGTGNQPQHF TGTGCCAGCAGCGTAGGGACAGGCAATCAGCCCCAGCATTTT TRBJ1-5 . TRBV9 .
CATSPGGQTEAFF TGTGCCACCAGCCCGGGAGGTCAGACTGAAGCTTTCTTT TRBJ1-1 . TRBV15 .
CASSQERENSPLHF TGCGCCAGCAGCCAAGAAAGGGAGAATTCACCCCTCCACTTT TRBJ1-6 . TRBV4-3 .
CASSRQLSGSATNEKLFF TGCGCCAGCAGCCGACAATTAAGCGGGAGTGCAACTAATGAAAAACTGTTTTTT TRBJ1-4 . TRBV4-1 .
CASSLLGGYQETQYF TGCGCCAGCAGCTTGCTCGGAGGATACCAAGAGACCCAGTACTTC TRBJ2-5 . TRBV5-1 .
CASRSSASSYGQYF TGTGCCAGCAGGTCTAGCGCCTCCTCCTACGGGCAGTACTTC TRBJ2-7 . TRBV6-6 once
CASSYSGRADTEAFF TGTGCCAGCAGTTATTCGGGCAGGGCGGACACTGAAGCTTTCTTT TRBJ1-1 . TRBV6-5 .
CASSPSYGYTF TGTGCCAGCAGCCCCAGCTATGGCTACACCTTC TRBJ1-2 . TRBV6-6 .
CASSQGAVNTGELFF TGCGCCAGCAGCCAGGGGGCGGTTAACACCGGGGAGCTGTTTTTT TRBJ2-2 . TRBV4-1 .
CASSFRTGNSYEQYF TGTGCCAGCAGTTTTCGGACAGGGAACTCCTACGAGCAGTACTTC TRBJ2-7 TRBD1 TRBV28 .
CASSSGQLVAQETQYF TGTGCCAGCAGCTCGGGACAGCTAGTCGCCCAAGAGACCCAGTACTTC TRBJ2-5 TRBD1 TRBV7-2 .
CASSSFPRTDYGYTF TGTGCCAGCAGTTCCTTTCCACGGACAGACTATGGCTACACCTTC TRBJ1-2 . TRBV6-5 .
CASNTGWGNYNEQFF TGTGCCAGCAACACAGGGTGGGGGAACTACAATGAGCAGTTCTTC TRBJ2-1 . TRBV28 .
CASSLPAGTTDTQYF TGCGCCAGCAGCTTACCAGCGGGGACCACAGATACGCAGTATTTT TRBJ2-3 TRBD2 TRBV5-1 few
CASSYTGIGYEQYF TGTGCCAGCAGTTACACAGGAATCGGGTACGAGCAGTACTTC TRBJ2-7 . TRBV6-6 few
CASSELAGGSYEQYF TGTGCCAGCAGTGAACTAGCGGGGGGGTCCTACGAGCAGTACTTC TRBJ2-7 TRBD2 TRBV2 .
CASSQSAQGASNEQFF TGCGCCAGCAGCCAATCGGCCCAAGGGGCGAGCAATGAGCAGTTCTTC TRBJ2-1 . TRBV4-3 .
CASSLTGGGNTQYF TGTGCCAGCAGTTTAACAGGGGGGGGTAATACGCAGTATTTT TRBJ2-3 . TRBV28 .
CASSPDSPNEKLFF TGTGCCAGCAGCCCCGACAGCCCCAATGAAAAACTGTTTTTT TRBJ1-4 . TRBV7-9 .
CASTQSYEQYF TGTGCCAGCACCCAGTCCTACGAGCAGTACTTC TRBJ2-7 . TRBV28 few
CASSPSQGGEKLFF TGTGCCAGCTCACCGTCACAGGGTGGCGAAAAACTGTTTTTT TRBJ1-4 . TRBV18 .
CASSPEGGKYNEQFF TGCGCCAGCAGCCCCGAGGGGGGGAAATACAATGAGCAGTTCTTC TRBJ2-1 . TRBV5-1 few
CATSRVGEGQGMEKLFF TGTGCCACCAGCAGAGTGGGCGAGGGACAGGGTATGGAAAAACTGTTTTTT TRBJ1-4 TRBD1 TRBV15 .
CASSLVQGSNYGYTF TGTGCCAGCAGTTTGGTACAGGGATCTAACTATGGCTACACCTTC TRBJ1-2 . TRBV28 .
CASSNGQGVETQYF TGCGCCAGCAGTAATGGACAGGGGGTGGAGACCCAGTACTTC TRBJ2-5 TRBD1 TRBV10-1 .
CASSRGQGAANEKLFF TGTGCCAGCAGCCGCGGACAGGGGGCGGCTAATGAAAAACTGTTTTTT TRBJ1-4 TRBD1 TRBV2 few
CASSTPAGGGTYEQYF TGTGCCAGCAGTACGCCGGCAGGGGGCGGAACCTACGAGCAGTACTTC TRBJ2-7 TRBD1 TRBV28 .
CATCRGVAYEQYF TGTGCCACCTGCAGGGGGGTGGCCTACGAGCAGTACTTC TRBJ2-7 . TRBV28 .
CAWSYGQGGGKNIQYF TGTGCCTGGAGTTATGGACAGGGAGGAGGCAAAAACATTCAGTACTTC TRBJ2-4 TRBD1 TRBV30 .
CASSVDRRSSYEQYF TGTGCCAGCAGCGTCGACAGGAGGAGCTCCTACGAGCAGTACTTC TRBJ2-7 . TRBV6-1 once
CASSIQGAEQYF TGTGCCAGTAGTATTCAGGGTGCCGAGCAGTACTTC TRBJ2-7 . TRBV19 .
CASSAGQVEISGGYTF TGTGCCAGCAGCGCCGGACAGGTGGAAATCTCCGGAGGCTACACCTTC TRBJ1-2 TRBD1 TRBV9 once
CASAREGQGRSNYGYTF TGTGCCAGCGCCCGGGAGGGACAGGGGCGTTCCAACTATGGCTACACCTTC TRBJ1-2 TRBD1 TRBV28 few
CASSLGGGIDEQYF TGTGCCAGCAGCTTGGGAGGGGGAATCGACGAGCAGTACTTC TRBJ2-7 . TRBV5-6 .
CASNPTGRNQPQHF TGTGCCAGTAACCCGACAGGGAGAAATCAGCCCCAGCATTTT TRBJ1-5 TRBD1 TRBV19 .
CASSLRGQGGNEKLFF TGTGCCAGCAGCTTGAGGGGACAGGGCGGTAATGAAAAACTGTTTTTT TRBJ1-4 TRBD1 TRBV5-5 .